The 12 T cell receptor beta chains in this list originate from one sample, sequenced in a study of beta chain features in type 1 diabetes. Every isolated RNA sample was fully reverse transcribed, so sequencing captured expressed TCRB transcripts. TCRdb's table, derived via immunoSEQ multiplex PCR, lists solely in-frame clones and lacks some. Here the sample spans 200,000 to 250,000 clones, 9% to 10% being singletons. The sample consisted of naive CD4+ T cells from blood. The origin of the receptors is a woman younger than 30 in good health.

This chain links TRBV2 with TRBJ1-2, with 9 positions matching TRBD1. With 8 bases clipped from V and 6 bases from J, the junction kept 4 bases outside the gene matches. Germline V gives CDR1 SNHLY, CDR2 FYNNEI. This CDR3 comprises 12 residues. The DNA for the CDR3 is TGTGCCAGCCGAGGGACAGGGAATGGCTACACCTTC. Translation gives CASRGTGNGYTF.

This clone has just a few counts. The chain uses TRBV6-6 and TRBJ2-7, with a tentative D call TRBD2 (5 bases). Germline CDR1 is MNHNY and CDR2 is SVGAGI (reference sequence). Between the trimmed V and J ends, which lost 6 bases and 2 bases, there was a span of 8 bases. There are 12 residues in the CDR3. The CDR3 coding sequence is TGTGCCAGCAGGACCGGGACCTACGAGCAGTACTTC. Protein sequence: CASRTGTYEQYF.

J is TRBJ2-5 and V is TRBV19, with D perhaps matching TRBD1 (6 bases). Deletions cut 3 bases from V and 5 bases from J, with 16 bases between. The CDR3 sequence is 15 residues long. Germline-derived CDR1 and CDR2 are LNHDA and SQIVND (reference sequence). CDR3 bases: TGTGCCAGTAGTATCCTGCCGGGGCAGGGGGAGACCCAGTACTTC. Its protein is CASSILPGQGETQYF.

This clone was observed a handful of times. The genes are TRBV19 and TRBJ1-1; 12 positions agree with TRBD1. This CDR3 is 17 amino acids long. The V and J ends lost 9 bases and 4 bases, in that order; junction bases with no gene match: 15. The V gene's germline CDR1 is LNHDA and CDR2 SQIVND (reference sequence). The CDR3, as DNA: TGTGCCAGCCGCCAGACGGGACAGGGGGCGCCGGGCACTGAAGCTTTCTTT. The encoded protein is CASRQTGQGAPGTEAFF.

CDR3 DNA: TGTGCCAGCAGGGACGCGGGACGGGACGAAGCTTTCTTT. Protein product: CASRDAGRDEAFF. J is TRBJ1-1 and V is TRBV2; possible D gene TRBD1, 5 bases. V was cut by 6 bases and J by 8 bases, with 16 bases left in between. This CDR3 region has 13 residues. CDR1 and CDR2 from the germline V gene are SNHLY and FYNNEI.

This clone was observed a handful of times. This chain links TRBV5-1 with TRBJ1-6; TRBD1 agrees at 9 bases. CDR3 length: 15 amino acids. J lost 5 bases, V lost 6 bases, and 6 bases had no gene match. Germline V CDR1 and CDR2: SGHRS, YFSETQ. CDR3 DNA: TGCGCCAGCACACCCGGGGACAGGGATAATTCACCCCTCCACTTT. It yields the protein CASTPGDRDNSPLHF.

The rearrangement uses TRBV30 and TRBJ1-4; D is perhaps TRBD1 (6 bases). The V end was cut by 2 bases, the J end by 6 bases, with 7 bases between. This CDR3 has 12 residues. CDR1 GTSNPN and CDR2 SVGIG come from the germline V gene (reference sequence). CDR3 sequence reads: CAWSRTDEKLFF. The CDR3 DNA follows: TGTGCCTGGAGTCGGACAGATGAAAAACTGTTTTTT.

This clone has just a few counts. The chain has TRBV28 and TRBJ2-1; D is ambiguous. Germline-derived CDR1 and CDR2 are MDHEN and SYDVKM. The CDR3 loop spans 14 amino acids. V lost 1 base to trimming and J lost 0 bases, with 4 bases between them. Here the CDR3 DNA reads TGTGCCAGCAGTTTATCCAGCTCCTACAATGAGCAGTTCTTC. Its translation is CASSLSSSYNEQFF. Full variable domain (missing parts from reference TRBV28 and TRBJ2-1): DVKVTQSSRYLVKRTGEKVFLECVQDMDHENMFWYRQDPGLGLRLIYFSYDVKMKEKGDIPEGYSVSREKKERFSLILESASTNQTSMYLCASSLSSSYNEQFFGPGTRLTVL.

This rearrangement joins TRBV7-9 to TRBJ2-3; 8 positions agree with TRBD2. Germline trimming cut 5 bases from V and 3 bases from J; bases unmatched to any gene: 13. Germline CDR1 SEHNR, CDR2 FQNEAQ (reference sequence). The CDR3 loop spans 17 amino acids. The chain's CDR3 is CASSAPDPGGVTDTQYF. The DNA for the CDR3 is TGTGCCAGCAGCGCCCCGGATCCGGGAGGGGTAACAGATACGCAGTATTTT.

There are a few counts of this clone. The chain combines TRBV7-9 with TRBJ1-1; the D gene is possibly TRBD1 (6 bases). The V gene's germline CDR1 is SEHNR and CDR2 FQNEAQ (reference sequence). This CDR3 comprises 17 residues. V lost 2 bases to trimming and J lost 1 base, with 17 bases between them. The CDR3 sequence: CASSLLGASLGNTEAFF. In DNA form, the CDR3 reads TGTGCCAGCAGCTTATTGGGGGCGTCGCTAGGGAACACTGAAGCTTTCTTT. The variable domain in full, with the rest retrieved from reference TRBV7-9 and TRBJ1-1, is DTGVSQNPRHKITKRGQNVTFRCDPISEHNRLYWYRQTLGQGPEFLTYFQNEAQLEKSRLLSDRFSAERPKGSFSTLEIQRTEQGDSAMYLCASSLLGASLGNTEAFFGQGTRLTVV.

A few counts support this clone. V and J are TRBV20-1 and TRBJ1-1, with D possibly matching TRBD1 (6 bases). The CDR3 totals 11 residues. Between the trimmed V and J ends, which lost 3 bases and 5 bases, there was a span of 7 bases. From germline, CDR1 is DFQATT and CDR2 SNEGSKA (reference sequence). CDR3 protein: CSASTGTEAFF. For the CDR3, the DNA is TGCAGTGCTAGCACAGGGACTGAAGCTTTCTTT.

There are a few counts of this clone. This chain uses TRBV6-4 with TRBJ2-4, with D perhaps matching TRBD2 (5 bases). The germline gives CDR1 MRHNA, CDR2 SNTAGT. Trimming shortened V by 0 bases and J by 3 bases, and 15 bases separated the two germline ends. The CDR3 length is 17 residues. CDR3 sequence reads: CASSDSSGNGGKNIQYF. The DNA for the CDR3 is TGTGCCAGCAGTGACTCTTCGGGGAATGGAGGCAAAAACATTCAGTACTTC.